These 21 T cell receptor beta chains were all obtained from the same sample, sequenced in a study of T cell responses to AZD1222 COVID-19 vaccine. The assay was immunoSEQ multiplex PCR, and TCRdb's table has in-frame clones only and misses some. Altogether 160,000 or so clones are present, roughly nine tenths being singletons, with the ten largest covering around 4.4%. Sample: peripheral blood, taken on day 0 of MenACWY control vaccination. The receptor source for this set is an adult in good health.

J is TRBJ1-1 and V is TRBV5-1; TRBD1 matches at 8 bases. Trimming took 4 bases from V and 1 from J; bases not matched to a gene: 3. The germline V gene encodes CDR1 SGHRS and CDR2 YFSETQ. The CDR3 spans 14 residues. The CDR3 region has the DNA TGCGCCAGCAGCCCACAGGGGGGGAACACTGAAGCTTTCTTT. It specifies CASSPQGGNTEAFF.

The chain uses TRBV3-1 (or the pseudogene TRBV3-2) and TRBJ2-7, with no clear D. Germline values: CDR1 LGHDT, CDR2 YNNKEL (reference sequence). Trimming removed 0 bases from V and 3 bases from J, with 12 bases in between. This CDR3 region has 15 residues. The CDR3 reads CASSQDPIPNYEQYF. The DNA for the CDR3 is TGTGCCAGCAGCCAAGATCCCATACCGAACTACGAGCAGTACTTC.

The chain employs TRBV18 and TRBJ1-1; 7 bases map to TRBD1. V trimming: 5 bases; J trimming: 7 bases; junction bases outside the gene matches: 4. CDR3 length equals 12 residues. The germline gives CDR1 KGHSH, CDR2 LQKENI. The CDR3 DNA reads TGTGCCAGCTCATCGACAGGGAATGAAGCTTTCTTT. Translating gives CASSSTGNEAFF.

This clone was detected only a few times. The chain carries TRBV7-9 and TRBJ2-1; D not certain. Trimming removed 5 bases at V and 6 bases at J, with 14 bases between. The CDR3 contains 14 residues. Germline CDR1 and CDR2: SEHNR and FQNEAQ (reference sequence). CDR3 protein: CASSVPTPLNEQFF. CDR3 in DNA: TGTGCCAGCAGCGTACCCACCCCCCTCAATGAGCAGTTCTTC.

The rearrangement joins TRBV2 to TRBJ2-1; D is possibly TRBD2 (6 bases). Germline CDR1 and CDR2: SNHLY and FYNNEI. The ends were cut back, 11 bases at V and 0 bases at J, with 14 bases in the middle. This CDR3 is 14 amino acids long. CDR3 in DNA: TGTGCCGGCGGGACCCTTAGCTCCTACAATGAGCAGTTCTTC. It specifies CAGGTLSSYNEQFF.

Here the CDR3 reads CASSVSGSGNNEQFF. In DNA form, the CDR3 reads TGTGCCAGCAGCGTAAGCGGGAGCGGGAACAATGAGCAGTTCTTC. The chain has TRBV9 and TRBJ2-1; 8 positions match TRBD2. Germline V gene sequence: CDR1 SGDLS, CDR2 YYNGEE. The CDR3 covers 15 residues. V shed 1 base and J 5 bases; nucleotides not matched to a gene: 5.

V gene TRBV7-2 combines with J gene TRBJ1-5, with D uncertain. Looked up from germline, CDR1 is SGHTA and CDR2 is FQGNSA. This CDR3 region has 15 residues. Trimming left V 5 bases short and J 1 base short, with 12 bases between. The CDR3 protein is CASSVDQASNQPQHF. For the CDR3, the DNA is TGTGCCAGCAGCGTGGACCAGGCGAGCAATCAGCCCCAGCATTTT. The entire variable domain, with the rest obtained from reference TRBV7-2 and TRBJ1-5, is as follows: GAGVSQSPSNKVTEKGKDVELRCDPISGHTALYWYRQSLGQGLEFLIYFQGNSAPDKSGLPSDRFSAERTGGSVSTLTIQRTQQEDSAVYLCASSVDQASNQPQHFGDGTRLSIL.

This chain connects TRBV4-3 to TRBJ2-2; 10 bases map to TRBD2. This CDR3 spans 17 amino acids. The germline V gene encodes CDR1 LGHNA and CDR2 YSLEER. V gave up 7 bases and J gave up 0 bases; unmatched junction bases: 8. The CDR3 nucleotides read TGCGCCAGCACCAGGGCCCTAGCGGGAGCGAACACCGGGGAGCTGTTTTTT. Amino acid sequence: CASTRALAGANTGELFF.

The chain combines TRBV28 with TRBJ2-7, with no clear D. CDR1 MDHEN and CDR2 SYDVKM come from the germline V gene. V lost 5 bases and J 6 bases, leaving 11 bases between the germline ends. The CDR3 is 12 residues long. The CDR3 spells CASSPRTVEQYF. CDR3 in DNA: TGTGCCAGCAGTCCTAGGACCGTCGAGCAGTACTTC.

This clone was counted between two and nine times. This chain joins TRBV7-6 and TRBJ1-3; 9 nucleotides line up with TRBD1. The CDR3 runs to 14 residues. The germline V gene has CDR1 SGHVS and CDR2 FNYEAQ. Germline trimming cut 5 bases from V and 8 bases from J; bases unmatched to any gene: 7. The CDR3 coding sequence is TGTGCCAGCAGCCCACCGGGACAGGGTTACACCATATATTTT. Translating it yields CASSPPGQGYTIYF.

The chain is built from TRBV2 and TRBJ1-5, with D perhaps TRBD1 (6 bases). The CDR3 covers 12 residues. With 4 bases removed from V and 16 bases from J, the gap between germline ends came to 17 bases. CDR1 and CDR2 (germline): SNHLY, FYNNEI. The CDR3 loop reads CASSVTDRLQHF. The CDR3 DNA reads as TGTGCCAGCAGTGTTACGGACAGACTCCAACATTTT.

DNA of the CDR3: TGTGCCAGCAGCCTGACTAGCGGGAGTTACTACGAGCAGTACTTC. As protein: CASSLTSGSYYEQYF. The chain recombines TRBV11-2 with TRBJ2-7; 12 bases fit TRBD2. Germline CDR1 SGHAT, CDR2 FQNNGV. V shed 5 bases, J shed 3 bases, and the junction held 5 bases outside the gene matches. The CDR3 has 15 amino acids. The full variable domain, rest sourced from reference TRBV11-2 and TRBJ2-7, is EAGVAQSPRYKIIEKRQSVAFWCNPISGHATLYWYQQILGQGPKLLIQFQNNGVVDDSQLPKDRFSAERLKGVDSTLKIQPAKLEDSAVYLCASSLTSGSYYEQYFGPGTRLTVT.

V gene TRBV28 combines with J gene TRBJ1-4; no definite D call. Germline V CDR1 and CDR2: MDHEN, SYDVKM. Trimming removed 8 bases from V and 5 bases from J, with 12 bases in between. The CDR3 runs 13 residues. Here the CDR3 DNA reads TGTGCCAGCGAGGGAGGAAACAATGAAAAACTGTTTTTT. As protein: CASEGGNNEKLFF.

This chain connects TRBV2 to TRBJ2-1; either TRBD1 or TRBD2 may fit D (6 bases each). With 8 bases removed from V and 8 bases from J, the gap between germline ends came to 13 bases. Looked up from germline, CDR1 is SNHLY and CDR2 is FYNNEI. The CDR3 extends over 12 amino acids. The CDR3 DNA reads TGTGCCAGCCGGTTGGGGGGCTATGAGCAGTTCTTC. It encodes CASRLGGYEQFF.

The genes are TRBV19 and TRBJ2-7; 9 bases match TRBD1. The CDR3 totals 13 residues. The germline gives CDR1 LNHDA, CDR2 SQIVND (reference sequence). With V trimmed by 9 bases and J by 5 bases, 8 bases remained unmatched. In nucleotides, the CDR3 is TGTGCCAGCCGGGGACAGGGAGAACACGAGCAGTACTTC. This translates into CASRGQGEHEQYF. The entire variable domain, with the rest obtained from reference TRBV19 and TRBJ2-7, is as follows: DGGITQSPKYLFRKEGQNVTLSCEQNLNHDAMYWYRQDPGQGLRLIYYSQIVNDFQKGDIAEGYSVSREKKESFPLTVTSAQKNPTAFYLCASRGQGEHEQYFGPGTRLTVT.

The chain combines TRBV30 with TRBJ1-4; D uncertain. V was shortened by 0 bases and J by 5 bases, with 13 bases between the two germline ends. The CDR3 has 15 amino acids. Germline V gene data show CDR1 as GTSNPN and CDR2 as SVGIG (reference sequence). The CDR3 nucleotides read TGTGCCTGGAGTGTACACCGTGACAAGAATGAAAAACTGTTTTTT. Amino acids: CAWSVHRDKNEKLFF.

The CDR3 DNA is TGTGCCAGCAGTTTAAATACAGGAAACACCATATATTTT. Translating it yields CASSLNTGNTIYF. The rearrangement joins TRBV12-3 or TRBV12-4 to TRBJ1-3; D remains unclear. The CDR3 is made up of 13 amino acids. Deletions cut 2 bases from V and 4 bases from J, with 6 bases between.

This clone has a single count. The V call is TRBV5-6, the J call TRBJ2-6; D is undetermined. Trimming stripped 4 bases from V and 2 bases from J, with 19 bases between. Germline V CDR1 and CDR2: SGHDT, YYEEEE. The CDR3 extends over 18 amino acids. The CDR3 DNA follows: TGTGCCAGCAGCGATGGAACCGGGTTCCGGGCTGGGGCCAACGTCCTGACTTTC. Its protein is CASSDGTGFRAGANVLTF.

This sequence joins TRBV19 and TRBJ2-1; the D gene is possibly TRBD1 (6 bases). Germline V gives CDR1 LNHDA, CDR2 SQIVND (reference sequence). The CDR3 spans 16 residues. Trimming pared 0 bases from V and 5 bases from J, leaving 14 bases between. The CDR3 reads CASSIDRGSGDNEQFF. In nucleotides, the CDR3 is TGTGCCAGTAGTATAGATCGGGGTTCAGGGGACAATGAGCAGTTCTTC.

The V gene is TRBV3-1 (or the pseudogene TRBV3-2), the J gene TRBJ1-2, with a possible D match to TRBD1 (6 bases). Germline V gene sequence: CDR1 LGHDT, CDR2 YNNKEL (reference sequence). V shed 0 bases and J shed 7 bases, with 12 bases lying between them. This CDR3 is built from 14 residues. This CDR3 is CASSQDGRGFGYTF. The DNA of the CDR3 is TGTGCCAGCAGCCAAGATGGAAGGGGGTTTGGCTACACCTTC.

This chain joins TRBV6-1 and TRBJ1-1; TRBD1 agrees at 9 bases. The CDR3 covers 14 residues. Looked up from germline, CDR1 is MNHNS and CDR2 is SASEGT. V shed 2 bases and J 9 bases; nucleotides not matched to a gene: 7. The DNA of the CDR3 is TGTGCCAGCAGTGAAAGCGGAGGGACAGGGCAAGCTTTCTTT. This sequence encodes CASSESGGTGQAFF.